Listed here are 14 T cell receptor beta chains from one sample, sequenced in a study of blood T cell repertoires in COVID-19. Generated by immunoSEQ multiplex PCR, the TCRdb table keeps only in-frame clones and is missing some. The table includes 380,000 or so clones, about 80% detected once. The sample comprised peripheral blood. The receptor set was obtained from a human donor with acute or convalescent COVID-19. The donor label of this sample is uncertain.

The DNA for the CDR3 is TGTGCCAGCAGTGAACACAGAGATCAGCCCCAGCATTTT. It encodes CASSEHRDQPQHF. The chain employs TRBV6-1 and TRBJ1-5; no clear D gene. Germline assignment: CDR1 MNHNS and CDR2 SASEGT. The CDR3 runs 13 residues. V dropped 2 bases and J dropped 5 bases, with 7 bases sitting between them.

The chain links TRBV10-2 to TRBJ1-2, with a tentative D call TRBD1 (6 bases). This CDR3 is built from 14 residues. Germline lookup yields CDR1 WSHSY and CDR2 SAAADI. Trimming shortened V by 0 bases and J by 5 bases, and 10 bases separated the two germline ends. CDR3 amino acids: CASSESQGPYGYTF. The CDR3 DNA reads as TGCGCCAGCAGTGAGTCCCAGGGGCCATATGGCTACACCTTC.

The chain carries TRBV9 and TRBJ1-2; no reliable D call. Trimming cost V 0 bases and J 6 bases, with 12 bases left between them. The CDR3 extends over 14 amino acids. From germline, CDR1 is SGDLS and CDR2 YYNGEE. The CDR3 DNA reads as TGTGCCAGCAGCGTAGAAAACGAGTACCATGGCTACACCTTC. Translated: CASSVENEYHGYTF.

This clone was observed a handful of times. V is TRBV11-2 and J is TRBJ1-3, with D perhaps matching TRBD1 (6 bases). Germline lookup yields CDR1 SGHAT and CDR2 FQNNGV. This CDR3 is built from 14 residues. V lost 5 bases and J lost 4, with 12 bases in between. CDR3 DNA: TGTGCCAGCAGCCGTGGGACAAAAGGAAACACCATATATTTT. Protein: CASSRGTKGNTIYF.

V usage is TRBV5-4 and J usage is TRBJ2-3; D is possibly TRBD1 (6 bases). CDR3 size: 13 residues. V lost 4 bases and J 3 bases, leaving 9 bases between the germline ends. Germline CDR1 reads SGHNT; CDR2 reads YYREEE (reference sequence). The CDR3 loop is CASSQTGTDTQYF. Written as DNA, the CDR3 is TGTGCCAGCAGCCAAACAGGGACAGATACGCAGTATTTT.

In DNA form, the CDR3 reads TGTGCCAGCAGCCAAGATGGGCGGGGGGGAAACAATGAGCAGTTCTTC. Translation gives CASSQDGRGGNNEQFF. J is TRBJ2-1 and V is TRBV3-1 (or the pseudogene TRBV3-2), with TRBD2 matching over 9 bases. The CDR3 covers 16 residues. CDR1 is LGHDT and CDR2 is YNNKEL in the germline V gene (reference sequence). Unmatched junction bases numbered 5, after V lost 0 bases and J lost 5 bases.

The chain is built from TRBV28 and TRBJ2-2, with 14 bases matching TRBD2. The V segment lost 2 bases and the J segment 6 bases; nucleotides outside the gene matches: 5. The length of the CDR3 is 17 residues. In germline, CDR1 is MDHEN, CDR2 SYDVKM. The CDR3 coding sequence is TGTGCCAGCAGTTTAGAAGGACTAGCGGGGGGCCCCGGGGAGCTGTTTTTT. Translated: CASSLEGLAGGPGELFF.

V and J are TRBV9 and TRBJ1-1; D possibly corresponds to TRBD1 (5 bases). Looked up from germline, CDR1 is SGDLS and CDR2 is YYNGEE. There are 14 residues in the CDR3. V lost 3 bases to trimming and J lost 5 bases, with 14 bases between them. In DNA form, the CDR3 reads TGTGCCAGCAGCGAAATCCCCGGGGGGACTGAAGCTTTCTTT. As protein: CASSEIPGGTEAFF. Combining the CDR3 with reference TRBV9 and TRBJ1-1 gives the whole variable domain DSGVTQTPKHLITATGQRVTLRCSPRSGDLSVYWYQQSLDQGLQFLIQYYNGEERAKGNILERFSAQQFPDLHSELNLSSLELGDSALYFCASSEIPGGTEAFFGQGTRLTVV.

The rearrangement joins TRBV11-3 to TRBJ1-1; 7 bases line up with TRBD1. The CDR3 consists of 15 residues. Trimming removed 1 base from V and 0 bases from J; junction bases left unmatched: 2. CDR1 and CDR2 (germline): SGHNT, YENEEA. The CDR3 region has the DNA TGTGCCAGCAGCTTAGGGACAGGTTTGAACACTGAAGCTTTCTTT. This encodes CASSLGTGLNTEAFF.

The CDR3 DNA is TGTGCCAGCAGCTTAGCGCCGAATCTATGGGGCTACACCTTC. It translates to CASSLAPNLWGYTF. The rearrangement joins TRBV7-2 to TRBJ1-2; no firm D call. V lost 0 bases, J lost 8 bases, and 13 bases lay in between. Germline V gene lookup returns CDR1 SGHTA and CDR2 FQGNSA. The CDR3 has 14 amino acids.

The chain is built from TRBV6-2 or TRBV6-3 and TRBJ2-6; 7 nucleotides agree with TRBD1. The CDR3 has 17 amino acids. V lost 5 bases and J lost 0; bases outside the gene matches: 7. The germline V gene has CDR1 MNHEY and CDR2 SVGEGT. In DNA, the CDR3 is TGTGCCAGCAGTACCGGGACAGCGACCTCTGGGGCCAACGTCCTGACTTTC. Amino acids: CASSTGTATSGANVLTF.

The V gene is TRBV20-1, the J gene TRBJ1-2; D remains unclear. V was clipped by 3 bases and J by 5 bases, with 19 bases between them. Germline CDR1 reads DFQATT; CDR2 reads SNEGSKA (reference sequence). This CDR3 is 15 amino acids long. CDR3 loop: CSASSPRLLEYGYTF. For the CDR3, the DNA is TGCAGTGCTAGTTCGCCTCGGCTACTGGAGTATGGCTACACCTTC.

The V and J genes are TRBV7-2 and TRBJ2-2; 9 bases are a match to TRBD1. This CDR3 is built from 17 residues. Trimming at V came to 5 bases and at J to 2 bases, leaving 9 bases not matched to a gene. The V gene's germline CDR1 is SGHTA and CDR2 FQGNSA. The CDR3 spells CASSHGGTGSNTGELFF. CDR3 nucleotide sequence: TGTGCCAGCAGCCACGGGGGGACAGGGAGCAACACCGGGGAGCTGTTTTTT. The full variable domain, in which reference TRBV7-2 and TRBJ2-2 provide the parts outside the CDR3, is GAGVSQSPSNKVTEKGKDVELRCDPISGHTALYWYRQSLGQGLEFLIYFQGNSAPDKSGLPSDRFSAERTGGSVSTLTIQRTQQEDSAVYLCASSHGGTGSNTGELFFGEGSRLTVL.

This clone was counted between two and nine times. The rearrangement links TRBV5-1 to TRBJ2-1; 7 positions agree with TRBD2. V was clipped by 0 bases and J by 3 bases; unmatched bases: 6. This CDR3 contains 16 residues. The V gene's germline CDR1 is SGHRS and CDR2 YFSETQ. The CDR3 spells CASSLASSGFYNEQFF. CDR3 bases: TGCGCCAGCAGCTTGGCCTCTAGCGGCTTCTACAATGAGCAGTTCTTC. The whole variable domain, filled in from reference TRBV5-1 and TRBJ2-1, reads KAGVTQTPRYLIKTRGQQVTLSCSPISGHRSVSWYQQTPGQGLQFLFEYFSETQRNKGNFPGRFSGRQFSNSRSEMNVSTLELGDSALYLCASSLASSGFYNEQFFGPGTRLTVL.